This is a list of T cell receptor beta chains from one sample in a study of CD8+ T cells in alopecia areata. The method was immunoSEQ multiplex PCR; TCRdb's version includes in-frame clones alone and lacks a portion of them. This repertoire shows tens of thousands of clones, 50% to 75% found once; its top ten account for more than 15%. Sequences were derived from CD8+ T cells sorted from blood, sampled at week 0. The receptors come from a human donor with alopecia areata. Both conserved end residues are part of each CDR3. D genes are given only for firm matches. Only part of the rows carry a size: once, few, many, or a class if the clone is expanded.

TRBJ1-5 | TRBV2 | . | . | CASSEAVLLVAGEVSGAQHF | TGTGCCAGCAGTGAAGCGGTATTATTGGTAGCAGGGGAGGTTAGTGGGGCCCAGCATTTT
TRBJ2-2 | TRBV6-5 | . | . | CASRLTGELFF | TGTGCCAGCAGACTCACCGGGGAGCTGTTTTTT
TRBJ2-7 | TRBV27 | . | . | CASSVGGLGEQYF | TGTGCCAGCAGTGTCGGAGGGCTTGGGGAGCAGTACTTC
TRBJ2-1 | TRBV11-2 | many | TRBD2 | CASSLRGGPYNEQFF | TGTGCCAGCAGCTTGCGGGGGGGCCCCTACAATGAGCAGTTCTTC
TRBJ2-1 | TRBV5-1 | . | . | CASSLASGLYNEQFF | TGCGCCAGCAGCTTGGCCAGTGGGCTTTACAATGAGCAGTTCTTC
TRBJ2-7 | TRBV6-4 | . | . | CASSDSRGDYEQYF | TGTGCCAGCAGTGACTCTAGGGGGGACTACGAGCAGTACTTC
TRBJ2-7 | TRBV29-1 | . | . | CSAGWAGSYEQYF | TGCAGCGCCGGATGGGCGGGGAGCTACGAGCAGTACTTC
TRBJ1-2 | TRBV29-1 | few | . | CSVRLNRYGYTF | TGCAGCGTGCGTCTGAACCGCTATGGCTACACCTTC
TRBJ2-7 | TRBV9 | . | TRBD1 | CASSTIGQGEAEQYF | TGTGCCAGCAGCACAATCGGACAGGGGGAGGCCGAGCAGTACTTC
TRBJ1-1 | TRBV7-9 | . | . | CASSLGPGSNTEAFF | TGTGCCAGCAGCTTGGGACCGGGGAGCAACACTGAAGCTTTCTTT
TRBJ2-7 | TRBV11-2 | once | TRBD2 | CASSYSGGYEQYF | TGTGCCAGCAGTTACTCGGGAGGGTACGAGCAGTACTTC
TRBJ1-1 | TRBV5-1 | . | . | CASSLRGNTEAFF | TGCGCCAGCAGCTTGAGGGGTAACACTGAAGCTTTCTTT
TRBJ2-7 | TRBV5-6 | . | . | CASSNEERSSYEQYF | TGTGCCAGCAGCAACGAAGAAAGGAGCTCCTACGAGCAGTACTTC
TRBJ1-3 | TRBV5-4 | few | . | CASSYGLSSGNTIYF | TGTGCCAGCAGCTATGGTCTCAGCTCTGGAAACACCATATATTTT
TRBJ2-6 | TRBV5-4 | . | TRBD1 | CASSPGQGFSGANVLTF | TGTGCCAGCAGCCCGGGACAGGGGTTCTCTGGGGCCAACGTCCTGACTTTC
TRBJ1-1 | TRBV27 | . | . | CASSLLGDGGTEAFF | TGTGCCAGCAGTTTATTGGGGGACGGGGGCACTGAAGCTTTCTTT
TRBJ1-2 | TRBV7-9 | few | . | CASSYPPGEGTNYGYTF | TGTGCCAGCAGCTACCCCCCTGGGGAAGGGACTAACTATGGCTACACCTTC
TRBJ1-5 | TRBV27 | . | TRBD1 | CASSLSGQNNQPQHF | TGTGCCAGCAGTTTATCGGGACAGAACAATCAGCCCCAGCATTTT
TRBJ1-1 | TRBV4-1 | . | . | CASSQEGFMNTEAFF | TGCGCCAGCAGCCAGGAGGGCTTCATGAACACTGAAGCTTTCTTT
TRBJ1-6 | TRBV5-1 | . | . | CASSLWGRSSYNSPLHF | TGCGCCAGCAGCTTGTGGGGTCGGAGCTCCTATAATTCACCCCTCCACTTT
TRBJ2-7 | TRBV7-2 | . | . | CASSSPGSYEQYF | TGTGCCAGCAGCTCCCCGGGGAGCTACGAGCAGTACTTC
TRBJ2-7 | TRBV19 | . | . | CASSRDLYEQYF | TGTGCCAGTAGTCGGGACCTGTACGAGCAGTACTTC
TRBJ1-1 | TRBV5-1 | . | TRBD1 | CASGRTGRWTEAFF | TGCGCCAGCGGAAGGACAGGGAGGTGGACTGAAGCTTTCTTT
TRBJ2-7 | TRBV4-1 | . | TRBD1 | CASSQVGQDYEQYF | TGCGCCAGCAGCCAAGTGGGACAGGACTACGAGCAGTACTTC
TRBJ2-2 | TRBV9 | . | . | CASSAIDGLTGELFF | TGTGCCAGCAGCGCGATCGACGGGCTCACCGGGGAGCTGTTTTTT
TRBJ2-7 | TRBV4-1 | . | . | CASSQDQGGYEQYF | TGCGCCAGCAGCCAAGATCAGGGAGGCTACGAGCAGTACTTC
TRBJ1-2 | TRBV15 | . | . | CATSRVGLGFTVDGYTF | TGTGCCACCAGCAGAGTAGGTTTGGGTTTCACCGTAGATGGCTACACCTTC
TRBJ2-2 | TRBV5-6 | . | . | CASSLAGHRTGELFF | TGTGCCAGCAGCTTGGCAGGGCACCGGACCGGGGAGCTGTTTTTT
TRBJ2-7 | TRBV5-4 | . | . | CASSQGLTGFYEQYF | TGCGCCAGCAGCCAGGGTCTAACAGGGTTCTACGAGCAGTACTTC